This T cell receptor beta chain was profiled in a study of T cell responses to AZD1222 COVID-19 vaccine. Study-level findings and limits: Donors in the cohort were predominantly white British and more often female, and clonal diversity was possibly underestimated.

Data came from immunoSEQ multiplex PCR; TCRdb stores just in-frame clones and leaves some out. The sample includes 150,000 to 200,000 clones, about nine tenths of them seen just once. This clone was observed a single time. As yet, its antigen is unknown. The TCR comes from an adult in good health. Sequenced here: peripheral blood, sampled on day 0 of AZD1222 vaccination.

This CDR3 reads CAGESYNEQFF. CDR3 DNA: TGTGCCGGGGAGAGTTACAATGAGCAGTTCTTC. The chain uses TRBV2 and TRBJ2-1, with a possible D match to TRBD2 (5 bases). Trimming stripped 11 bases from V and 4 bases from J, with 9 bases between. CDR3 length: 11 residues. The germline V gene encodes CDR1 SNHLY and CDR2 FYNNEI.